Following are 20 T cell receptor beta chains from one sample sequenced in a study of cytomegalovirus exposure and HLA in healthy donors. 60 Vbeta and 13 Jbeta primers were used in PCR. Some clones are missing from TCRdb's copy, which holds only in-frame ones; the method was immunoSEQ multiplex PCR. The data contain some 160,000 clones, 70% to 85% of them singletons. The specimen was PBMCs. These receptors were taken from a woman between 35 and 50 years old in good health and CMV-seronegative.

The J gene is TRBJ2-3, the V gene TRBV18; tentatively, D is TRBD1 (5 bases). The CDR3 runs 12 residues. Trimming left V 2 bases short and J 7 bases short, with 7 bases between. Germline CDR1 reads KGHSH; CDR2 reads LQKENI. The CDR3 region is CASSPKGNTQYF. In DNA, the CDR3 is TGTGCCAGCTCACCAAAGGGGAATACGCAGTATTTT. Drawing the rest from reference TRBV18 and TRBJ2-3, the complete variable domain is NAGVMQNPRHLVRRRGQEARLRCSPMKGHSHVYWYRQLPEEGLKFMVYLQKENIIDESGMPKERFSAEFPKEGPSILRIQQVVRGDSAAYFCASSPKGNTQYFGPGTRLTVL.

The CDR3 DNA follows: TGCGCCAGCAGCTTATCCGGCGACACCTTAAGGCAGTATTTT. Protein: CASSLSGDTLRQYF. The chain combines TRBV5-1 with TRBJ2-3; D ambiguous. Germline-derived CDR1 and CDR2 are SGHRS and YFSETQ. V dropped 2 bases and J dropped 11 bases, with 18 bases sitting between them. There are 14 residues in the CDR3.

The chain has TRBV30 and TRBJ2-7; 7 bases match TRBD1. V dropped 3 bases and J dropped 2; count of bases not matched to a gene: 4. The germline V gene has CDR1 GTSNPN and CDR2 SVGIG (reference sequence). The CDR3 runs 13 residues. The CDR3 sequence: CAWSPGGPYEQYF. Here the CDR3 DNA reads TGTGCCTGGAGCCCAGGGGGACCCTACGAGCAGTACTTC.

The rearrangement links TRBV7-8 to TRBJ2-1, with 11 nucleotides matching TRBD2. Germline V gene sequence: CDR1 SGHVS, CDR2 FQNEAQ. V shed 5 bases and J 7 bases; nucleotides not matched to a gene: 10. The CDR3 has 16 amino acids. The CDR3, as DNA: TGTGCCAGCAGCGGGTTTAGCGGGAGGGCCGAGAATGAGCAGTTCTTC. Translated, it gives CASSGFSGRAENEQFF.

The chain uses TRBV30 and TRBJ1-5; D call uncertain. Germline lookup yields CDR1 GTSNPN and CDR2 SVGIG (reference sequence). With 3 bases removed from V and 4 bases from J, the gap between germline ends came to 10 bases. CDR3 size: 13 residues. The CDR3 reads CAWRQGRNQPQHF. DNA of the CDR3: TGTGCCTGGAGGCAAGGGAGAAATCAGCCCCAGCATTTT.

The gene calls are TRBV30 and TRBJ2-5; 9 bases agree with TRBD1. The CDR3 is made up of 16 amino acids. Germline values: CDR1 GTSNPN, CDR2 SVGIG (reference sequence). V shed 5 bases, J shed 0 bases, and the junction held 10 bases outside the gene matches. This CDR3 reads CAWAGGTGKYQETQYF. The CDR3 DNA reads TGTGCCTGGGCAGGGGGGACAGGGAAGTACCAAGAGACCCAGTACTTC.

The V gene is TRBV5-1, the J gene TRBJ1-5, with a weak D call TRBD1 (5 bases). Germline lookup yields CDR1 SGHRS and CDR2 YFSETQ. The CDR3 has 15 residues. V was clipped by 0 bases and J by 3 bases, with 10 bases between them. CDR3 amino acids: CASSLAGGYNQPQHF. The CDR3 bases are TGCGCCAGCAGCTTGGCCGGGGGTTACAATCAGCCCCAGCATTTT.

V and J are TRBV19 and TRBJ1-5; a weak D match, TRBD1 (6 bases). The CDR3 length is 14 residues. Germline V CDR1 and CDR2: LNHDA, SQIVND (reference sequence). V gave up 5 bases and J gave up 4 bases, with 12 bases separating them. CDR3 sequence reads: CASSSTGSNQPQHF. CDR3 coding DNA: TGTGCCAGTAGTTCCACAGGGTCAAATCAGCCCCAGCATTTT. The variable domain in full, with the rest retrieved from reference TRBV19 and TRBJ1-5, is DGGITQSPKYLFRKEGQNVTLSCEQNLNHDAMYWYRQDPGQGLRLIYYSQIVNDFQKGDIAEGYSVSREKKESFPLTVTSAQKNPTAFYLCASSSTGSNQPQHFGDGTRLSIL.

The chain carries TRBV6-4 and TRBJ2-7; 10 bases fit TRBD1. Germline V gene data show CDR1 as MRHNA and CDR2 as SNTAGT. J gave up 2 bases and V 2 bases, and 30 bases lay outside the gene matches. The CDR3 runs 24 residues. Here the CDR3 reads CASSDPRRPGQGTFSRDTPYEQYF. The DNA of the CDR3 is TGTGCCAGCAGTGACCCGCGGAGGCCGGGACAGGGGACCTTCTCCCGGGACACACCCTACGAGCAGTACTTC.

V and J are TRBV30 and TRBJ2-7; D might be TRBD2 (5 bases). Germline V gene data show CDR1 as GTSNPN and CDR2 as SVGIG (reference sequence). V was shortened by 2 bases and J by 4 bases, with 12 bases between the two germline ends. The CDR3 has 13 amino acids. CDR3 nucleotides: TGTGCCTGGAGTCTAGAGGGCCCGTACGAGCAGTACTTC. This translates into CAWSLEGPYEQYF.

CDR3 region: CATAEGARGYTF. The CDR3 nucleotides read TGTGCCACCGCGGAGGGGGCACGAGGCTACACCTTC. The chain employs TRBV10-3 and TRBJ1-2, with TRBD1 matching over 7 bases. The V gene's germline CDR1 is ENHRY and CDR2 SYGVKD. V was clipped by 10 bases and J by 8 bases; unmatched bases: 10. CDR3 length: 12 residues.

The chain links TRBV11-2 to TRBJ1-6; D remains unclear. The CDR3 has 14 residues. V lost 5 bases, J lost 5 bases, and 10 bases lay in between. Germline CDR1 reads SGHAT; CDR2 reads FQNNGV. The CDR3 nucleotides read TGTGCCAGCAGCCGTTTTCGTAATAATTCACCCCTCCACTTT. Its translation is CASSRFRNNSPLHF.

The gene calls are TRBV19 and TRBJ2-1; D call uncertain. Trimming removed 1 base at V and 4 bases at J, with 8 bases between. This CDR3 spans 14 amino acids. The V gene's germline CDR1 is LNHDA and CDR2 SQIVND (reference sequence). DNA of the CDR3: TGTGCCAGTAGTATAGTCCGCCAGTACAATGAGCAGTTCTTC. The encoded protein is CASSIVRQYNEQFF. Drawing the rest from reference TRBV19 and TRBJ2-1, the complete variable domain is DGGITQSPKYLFRKEGQNVTLSCEQNLNHDAMYWYRQDPGQGLRLIYYSQIVNDFQKGDIAEGYSVSREKKESFPLTVTSAQKNPTAFYLCASSIVRQYNEQFFGPGTRLTVL.

The chain couples TRBV2 to TRBJ2-7; 7 nucleotides line up with TRBD1. Trimming at V came to 2 bases and at J to 2 bases, leaving 6 bases not matched to a gene. CDR3 size: 15 residues. Germline V gene sequence: CDR1 SNHLY, CDR2 FYNNEI. In DNA, the CDR3 is TGTGCCAGCAGTGAACGCACAGGGGTGCCCTACGAGCAGTACTTC. Protein: CASSERTGVPYEQYF.

The rearrangement uses TRBV6-5 and TRBJ2-3, with D perhaps TRBD2 (6 bases). This CDR3 contains 15 residues. V was pared by 6 bases and J by 0 bases, with 13 bases between. CDR1 is MNHEY, CDR2 SVGAGI, per germline. The DNA of the CDR3 is TGTGCCAGCAGACAACTAGCTTCTAGCACAGATACGCAGTATTTT. This encodes CASRQLASSTDTQYF.

The chain employs TRBV14 and TRBJ2-1; TRBD2 agrees at 11 bases. The CDR3 spans 16 residues. J was trimmed by 7 bases and V by 3 bases; bases with no gene match: 8. Germline CDR1 and CDR2: SGHDN and FVKESK. CDR3 sequence reads: CASSHELAGARNEQFF. CDR3 sequence (DNA): TGTGCCAGCAGCCATGAACTAGCGGGAGCCCGGAATGAGCAGTTCTTC.

The chain carries TRBV5-8 and TRBJ1-2; D ambiguous. The V gene lost 0 bases and the J gene lost 7 bases, with 7 bases spanning the gap. Germline CDR1 SGHTS, CDR2 YDEGEE. This CDR3 is built from 12 residues. The CDR3 sequence is CASSLVLSGYTF. The CDR3 nucleotides read TGTGCCAGCAGCTTGGTCCTCAGTGGCTACACCTTC.

A few counts support this clone. J is TRBJ2-6 and V is TRBV5-1; the D is unclear. This CDR3 spans 16 amino acids. Germline V lookup: CDR1 SGHRS, CDR2 YFSETQ. V lost 2 bases to trimming and J lost 4 bases, with 13 bases between them. The DNA of the CDR3 is TGCGCCAGCAGCTTTGGTTCCCCCGAGGGGGCCAACGTCCTGACTTTC. As protein: CASSFGSPEGANVLTF.

V is TRBV9 and J is TRBJ2-1; TRBD2 is a possible D gene (7 bases). This CDR3 is built from 17 residues. With 3 bases removed from V and 0 bases from J, the gap between germline ends came to 16 bases. The V gene's germline CDR1 is SGDLS and CDR2 YYNGEE. The CDR3 coding sequence is TGTGCCAGCAGCGCTAGGGGGAGCGGGGACTCCTACAATGAGCAGTTCTTC. Residues: CASSARGSGDSYNEQFF.

The rearrangement links TRBV7-9 to TRBJ2-5, with 12 bases lining up with TRBD2. The V gene's germline CDR1 is SEHNR and CDR2 FQNEAQ (reference sequence). The CDR3 is 16 amino acids. The trim removed 1 base at V and 5 bases at J, leaving 5 bases unmatched. The CDR3 loop is CASSLVLAGGRETQYF. Here the CDR3 DNA reads TGTGCCAGCAGCTTAGTACTAGCGGGAGGAAGGGAGACCCAGTACTTC.